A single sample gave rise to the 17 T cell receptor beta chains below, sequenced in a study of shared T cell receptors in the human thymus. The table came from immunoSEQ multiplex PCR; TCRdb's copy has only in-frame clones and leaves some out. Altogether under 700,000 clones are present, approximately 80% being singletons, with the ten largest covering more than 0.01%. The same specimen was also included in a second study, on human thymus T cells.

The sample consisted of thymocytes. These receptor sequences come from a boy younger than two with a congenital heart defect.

In DNA form, the CDR3 reads TGTGCCAGCAGTTATTTGGGGAGGAGGCCCTACGAGCAGTACTTC. Amino acid sequence: CASSYLGRRPYEQYF. V and J are TRBV6-5 and TRBJ2-5, with D tentatively TRBD2 (6 bases). The DNA end favors TRBJ2-7, so the J call may be wrong. The germline gives CDR1 MNHEY, CDR2 SVGAGI. There are 15 residues in the CDR3.

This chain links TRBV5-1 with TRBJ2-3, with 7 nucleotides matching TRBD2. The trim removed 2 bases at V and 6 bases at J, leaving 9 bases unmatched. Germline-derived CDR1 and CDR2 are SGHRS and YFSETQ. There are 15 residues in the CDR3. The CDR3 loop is CASSFYLREEDTQYF. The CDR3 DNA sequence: TGCGCCAGCAGCTTCTATCTCCGGGAGGAGGATACGCAGTATTTT.

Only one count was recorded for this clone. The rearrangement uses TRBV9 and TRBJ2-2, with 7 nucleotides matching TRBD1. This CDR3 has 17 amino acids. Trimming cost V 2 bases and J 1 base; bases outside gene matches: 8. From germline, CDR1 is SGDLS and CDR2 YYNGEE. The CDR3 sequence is CASSVTPGQKNTGELFF. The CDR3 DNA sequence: TGTGCCAGCAGCGTTACTCCGGGACAGAAGAACACCGGGGAGCTGTTTTTT.

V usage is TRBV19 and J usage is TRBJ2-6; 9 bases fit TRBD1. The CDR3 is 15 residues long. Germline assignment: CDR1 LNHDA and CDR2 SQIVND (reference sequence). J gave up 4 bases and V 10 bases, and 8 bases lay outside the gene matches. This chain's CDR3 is CATGQGSRGANVLTF. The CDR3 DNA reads TGTGCCACTGGACAGGGGTCGAGGGGGGCCAACGTCCTGACTTTC.

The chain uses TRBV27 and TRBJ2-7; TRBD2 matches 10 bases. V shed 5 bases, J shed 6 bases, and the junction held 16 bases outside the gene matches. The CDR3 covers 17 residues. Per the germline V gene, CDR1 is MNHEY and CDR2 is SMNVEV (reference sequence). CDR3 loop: CASSLHGLAALFREQYF. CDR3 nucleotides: TGTGCCAGCAGTCTCCATGGACTAGCGGCCCTTTTCCGCGAGCAGTACTTC.

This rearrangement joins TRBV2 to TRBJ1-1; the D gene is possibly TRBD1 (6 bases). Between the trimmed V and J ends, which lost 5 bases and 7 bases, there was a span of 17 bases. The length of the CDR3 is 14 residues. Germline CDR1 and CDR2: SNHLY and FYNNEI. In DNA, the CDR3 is TGTGCCAGCAGTTTAGGGGGGGTCGGTGGTGAAGCTTTCTTT. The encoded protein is CASSLGGVGGEAFF.

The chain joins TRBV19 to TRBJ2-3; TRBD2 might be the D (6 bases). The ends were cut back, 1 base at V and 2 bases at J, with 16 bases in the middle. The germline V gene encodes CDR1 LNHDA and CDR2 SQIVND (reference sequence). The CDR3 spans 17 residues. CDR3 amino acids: CASSIALGREYTDTQYF. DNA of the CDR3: TGTGCCAGTAGTATAGCCCTCGGGCGGGAATACACAGATACGCAGTATTTT.

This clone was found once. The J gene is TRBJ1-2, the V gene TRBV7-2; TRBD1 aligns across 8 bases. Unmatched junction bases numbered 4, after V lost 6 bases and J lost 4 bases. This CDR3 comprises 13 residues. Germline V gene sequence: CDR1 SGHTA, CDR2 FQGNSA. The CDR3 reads CASRTTGGYGYTF. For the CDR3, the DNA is TGTGCCAGCAGAACTACAGGGGGCTATGGCTACACCTTC.

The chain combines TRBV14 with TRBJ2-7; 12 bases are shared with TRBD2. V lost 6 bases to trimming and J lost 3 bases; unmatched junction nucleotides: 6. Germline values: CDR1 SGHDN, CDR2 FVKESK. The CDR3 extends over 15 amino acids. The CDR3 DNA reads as TGTGCCAGCAGTCCTAGGACTAGCGGGAACTACGAGCAGTACTTC. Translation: CASSPRTSGNYEQYF.

This CDR3 reads CASSCDRSYGYTF. CDR3 DNA sequence: TGTGCCAGCAGCTGCGACAGGTCCTATGGCTACACCTTC. The chain carries TRBV27 and TRBJ1-2, with D possibly being TRBD1 (6 bases). The CDR3 sequence is 13 residues long. V was trimmed by 6 bases and J by 4 bases, leaving 12 bases between them. Germline V gene lookup returns CDR1 MNHEY and CDR2 SMNVEV (reference sequence).

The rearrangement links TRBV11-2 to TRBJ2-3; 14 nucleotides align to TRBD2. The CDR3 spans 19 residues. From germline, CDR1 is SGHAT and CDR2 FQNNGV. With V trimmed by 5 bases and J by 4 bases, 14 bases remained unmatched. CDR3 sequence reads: CASSLTRSGTSGSADTQYF. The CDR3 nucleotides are TGTGCCAGCAGCCTAACTCGGTCCGGGACTAGCGGGAGCGCAGATACGCAGTATTTT.

CDR3 region: CASSLGGDRTSPLHF. The CDR3 DNA sequence: TGTGCCAGCAGCTTGGGGGGGGACAGGACTTCACCCCTCCACTTT. The chain carries TRBV5-6 and TRBJ1-6; TRBD1 matches 8 bases. CDR1 SGHDT and CDR2 YYEEEE come from the germline V gene. CDR3 length equals 15 residues. V lost 0 bases to trimming and J lost 9 bases; unmatched junction nucleotides: 5.

CDR3 protein: CASSLGTPQGGEQFF. DNA for the CDR3: TGCGCCAGCAGCTTGGGTACCCCACAGGGGGGTGAGCAGTTCTTC. The chain is built from TRBV5-1 and TRBJ2-1; 8 nucleotides align to TRBD1. CDR3 size: 15 residues. Germline values: CDR1 SGHRS, CDR2 YFSETQ. The junction had 8 bases not matched to a gene; V was cut back by 0 bases and J by 9 bases.

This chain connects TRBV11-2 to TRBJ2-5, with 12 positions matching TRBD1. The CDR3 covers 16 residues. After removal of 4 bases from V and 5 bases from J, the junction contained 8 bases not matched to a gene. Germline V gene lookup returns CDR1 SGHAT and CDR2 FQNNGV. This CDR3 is CASSSAGTGGVETQYF. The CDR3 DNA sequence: TGTGCCAGCAGCTCCGCCGGGACAGGGGGCGTTGAGACCCAGTACTTC.

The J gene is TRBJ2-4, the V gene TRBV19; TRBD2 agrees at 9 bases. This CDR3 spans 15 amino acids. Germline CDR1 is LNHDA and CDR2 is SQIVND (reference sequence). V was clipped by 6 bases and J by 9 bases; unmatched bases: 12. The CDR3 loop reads CASRLAGEGRGIQYF. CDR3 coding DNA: TGTGCCAGTAGATTAGCGGGAGAGGGGAGAGGCATTCAGTACTTC.

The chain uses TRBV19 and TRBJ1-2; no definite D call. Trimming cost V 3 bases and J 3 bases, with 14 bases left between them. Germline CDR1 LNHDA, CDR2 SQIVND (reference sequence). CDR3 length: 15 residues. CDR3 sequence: CASSIPAGSDYGYTF. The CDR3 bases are TGTGCCAGTAGTATCCCGGCGGGCAGCGACTATGGCTACACCTTC.

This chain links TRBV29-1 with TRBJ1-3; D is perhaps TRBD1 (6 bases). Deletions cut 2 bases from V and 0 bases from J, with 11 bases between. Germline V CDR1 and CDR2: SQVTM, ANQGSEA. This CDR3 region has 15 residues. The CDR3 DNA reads TGCAGCGTTGAACTTTGGGGGCCCTCTGGAAACACCATATATTTT. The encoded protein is CSVELWGPSGNTIYF.